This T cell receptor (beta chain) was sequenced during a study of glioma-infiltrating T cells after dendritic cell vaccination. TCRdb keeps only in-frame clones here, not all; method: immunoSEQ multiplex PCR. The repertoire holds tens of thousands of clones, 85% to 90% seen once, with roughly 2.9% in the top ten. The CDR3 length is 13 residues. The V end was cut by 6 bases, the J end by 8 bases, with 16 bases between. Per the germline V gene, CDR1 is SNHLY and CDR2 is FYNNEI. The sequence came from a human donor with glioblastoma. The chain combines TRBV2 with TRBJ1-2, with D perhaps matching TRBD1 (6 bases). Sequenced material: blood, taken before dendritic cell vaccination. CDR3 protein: CASSTTGMEGYTF. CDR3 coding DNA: TGTGCCAGCAGCACTACAGGGATGGAAGGCTACACCTTC.